This is a list of T cell receptor beta chains from one sample in a study of Ad26.COV2.S vaccination and SARS-CoV-2 variants. Using immunoSEQ multiplex PCR, the repertoire was profiled, and TCRdb retains in-frame clones only, with some absent. The profile shows about 680,000 clones, around 92% of them singletons. The sequences come from peripheral blood, collected in a trial of Ad26.COV2.S vaccine versus placebo. The receptor source for this set is a person aged 18-60 years who received the Ad26.COV2.S COVID-19 vaccine or a placebo. Each CDR3 is given with its conserved first and last residue. The order of the fields is D gene, V gene, clone size, J gene, CDR3 DNA, CDR3 protein. The D gene is left open where the match is weak. Only part of the rows carry a size: once, few, many, or a class if the clone is expanded.

.	TRBV18	.	TRBJ2-2	TGTGCCAGCTCACCACCGGGGACCCTTAACACCGGGGAGCTGTTTTTT	CASSPPGTLNTGELFF
.	TRBV5-6	.	TRBJ1-1	TGTGCCAGCAGCTTTCAGGCTGAAGCTTTCTTT	CASSFQAEAFF
TRBD2	TRBV5-5	.	TRBJ2-1	TGTGCCAGCAGCTCGGGACTACCCGTCAATGAGCAGTTCTTC	CASSSGLPVNEQFF
.	TRBV30	.	TRBJ1-1	TGTGCCTGGAACCACATCACTGAAGCTTTCTTT	CAWNHITEAFF
TRBD1	TRBV4-2	few	TRBJ1-1	TGTGCCAGCAGCCAAGTAGGAGGGACAGGGACCACTGAAGCTTTCTTT	CASSQVGGTGTTEAFF
TRBD2	TRBV7-2	.	TRBJ2-3	TGTGCCAGCAGCTTACATCTAGCGGGGGGGCCCGGTGAGACAGATACGCAGTATTTT	CASSLHLAGGPGETDTQYF
.	TRBV27	many	TRBJ1-6	TGTGCCAGCAGGATTATCCCCTATAATTCACCCCTCCACTTT	CASRIIPYNSPLHF
.	TRBV2	.	TRBJ1-3	TGTGCCAGCCAGGGTCTATCGCGTGGAAACACCATATATTTT	CASQGLSRGNTIYF
.	TRBV7-2	.	TRBJ1-5	TGTGCCAGCAGCTTGACAGGTAGCAATCAGCCCCAGCATTTT	CASSLTGSNQPQHF
.	TRBV5-1	.	TRBJ2-6	TGCGCCAGCAGCATTACAGGGTCAGGAGGGGCCAACGTCCTGACTTTC	CASSITGSGGANVLTF
TRBD2	TRBV18	.	TRBJ2-7	TGTGCCAGCTCACAGGGCATAGCGGGAGCCTCCACCTACGAGCAGTACTTC	CASSQGIAGASTYEQYF
.	TRBV12-5	.	TRBJ2-2	TGTGCTAGTACCTACAGGGAATGGACCGGGGAGCTGTTTTTT	CASTYREWTGELFF
.	TRBV7-9	.	TRBJ2-2	TGTGCCAGCAGCCCCCGACTAGTCCCCGGGGAGCTGTTTTTT	CASSPRLVPGELFF
.	TRBV5-1	.	TRBJ2-5	TGCGCCAGCAGCTTCGAGAGGGGGGCCCAAGAGACCCAGTACTTC	CASSFERGAQETQYF
TRBD1	TRBV2	few	TRBJ1-2	TGTGCCAGCAGCGAACAGGGGTCTAACTATGGCTACACCTTC	CASSEQGSNYGYTF
.	TRBV25-1	.	TRBJ2-2	TGTGCCACCTGCTGTGGGGTTGGCACCGGGGAGCTGTTTTTT	CATCCGVGTGELFF
.	TRBV4-3	.	TRBJ1-1	TGCGCCAGCAGCCAAGAGCCGGGGTTTTACACTGAAGCTTTCTTT	CASSQEPGFYTEAFF
.	TRBV11-1	.	TRBJ1-6	TGTGCCAGCAGCTTATTTGAGGGAACCTATAATTCACCCCTCCACTTT	CASSLFEGTYNSPLHF
TRBD1	TRBV10-3	.	TRBJ2-7	TGTGCCATCAGTAAAAAGGGGACAGGCGAGCAGTACTTC	CAISKKGTGEQYF
.	TRBV19	.	TRBJ2-2	TGTGCCAGTAGTATAGGGGCTAACCCCTTCACCGGGGAGCTGTTTTTT	CASSIGANPFTGELFF
TRBD1	TRBV6-6	.	TRBJ2-7	TGTGCCAGCGGCCGGGACAGGGGTTACGAGCAGTACTTC	CASGRDRGYEQYF
.	TRBV5-1	once	TRBJ1-3	TGCGCCAGCAGCCAAGAGTACTCTGGAAACACCATATATTTT	CASSQEYSGNTIYF
TRBD1	TRBV9	few	TRBJ1-1	TGTGCCAGCAGCGTAGAGGCAGGGGGTTATAAAGCTTTCTTT	CASSVEAGGYKAFF
.	TRBV5-1	.	TRBJ2-1	TGCGCCAGCAGCTTCACCGTCCCGGGGGTGGATGAGCAGTTCTTC	CASSFTVPGVDEQFF
.	TRBV25-1	.	TRBJ1-6	TGTGCCAGCAGTGAATATGGCGGGCTGGATTCACCCCTCCACTTT	CASSEYGGLDSPLHF
.	TRBV29-1	few	TRBJ1-1	TGCAGCGGGGGTGGTTCTAGAACTGAAGCTTTCTTT	CSGGGSRTEAFF
TRBD2	TRBV7-9	.	TRBJ2-2	TGTGCCAGCAGCCCCGGGACTAGCATCCCCGGGGAGCTGTTTTTT	CASSPGTSIPGELFF
TRBD1	TRBV29-1	.	TRBJ1-4	TGCAGCGTCGGAGGGACAGGGGGGAATTATGAAAAACTGTTTTTT	CSVGGTGGNYEKLFF
.	TRBV6-1	.	TRBJ1-5	TGTGCCAGCAGTGAAGTTCGGGATCAGCCCCAGCATTTT	CASSEVRDQPQHF
.	TRBV13	.	TRBJ1-1	TGTGCCAGCAGCTTGACGATAAGATCAGGGCTCCCTGAAGCTTTCTTT	CASSLTIRSGLPEAFF
TRBD2	TRBV14	.	TRBJ2-5	TGTGCCAGCAGCCAAGATATGGCTAGCGGGTACCAAGAGACCCAGTACTTC	CASSQDMASGYQETQYF
.	TRBV2	.	TRBJ1-2	TGTGCCAGCAGGGGGGGGTTATCTGGCTACACCTTC	CASRGGLSGYTF
TRBD1	TRBV5-6	.	TRBJ1-2	TGTGCCAGCAGCGGCGGACAGGGGTTCACTTTCCTCTATGGCTACACCTTC	CASSGGQGFTFLYGYTF
.	TRBV19	.	TRBJ2-2	TGTGCCAGTAGTGTAACCGGGACGAACACCGGGGAGCTGTTTTTT	CASSVTGTNTGELFF
TRBD2	TRBV29-1	.	TRBJ2-1	TGCAGCGTCGGGACTAGCGGGGGGAGGGTCAATGAGCAGTTCTTC	CSVGTSGGRVNEQFF
TRBD1	TRBV3-1/TRBV3-2	.	TRBJ1-1	TGTGCCAGCAGCCGAGGACAGGGAGGGGCGGCTTTCTTT	CASSRGQGGAAFF
.	TRBV6-5	.	TRBJ2-2	TGTGCCAGCAGTTACTCGTATACTCCGAACACCGGGGAGCTGTTTTTT	CASSYSYTPNTGELFF
.	TRBV13	.	TRBJ2-3	TGTGCCAGCAGACTCCCCGCGGGTAAGACGCAGTATTTT	CASRLPAGKTQYF